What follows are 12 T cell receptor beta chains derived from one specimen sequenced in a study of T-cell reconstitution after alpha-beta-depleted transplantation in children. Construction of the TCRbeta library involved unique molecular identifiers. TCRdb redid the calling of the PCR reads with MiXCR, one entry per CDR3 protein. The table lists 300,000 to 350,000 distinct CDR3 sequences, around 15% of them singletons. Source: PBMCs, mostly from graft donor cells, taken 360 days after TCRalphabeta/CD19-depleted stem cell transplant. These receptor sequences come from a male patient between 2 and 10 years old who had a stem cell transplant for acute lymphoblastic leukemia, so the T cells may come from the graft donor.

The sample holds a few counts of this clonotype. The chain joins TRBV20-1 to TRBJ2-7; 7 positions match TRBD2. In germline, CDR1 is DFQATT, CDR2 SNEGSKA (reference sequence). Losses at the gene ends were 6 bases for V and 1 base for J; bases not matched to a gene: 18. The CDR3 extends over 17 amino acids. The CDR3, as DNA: TGCAGTGCCGCCAGAAGAGGAGGGCTAGCGGTATCCTACGAGCAGTACTTC. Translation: CSAARRGGLAVSYEQYF.

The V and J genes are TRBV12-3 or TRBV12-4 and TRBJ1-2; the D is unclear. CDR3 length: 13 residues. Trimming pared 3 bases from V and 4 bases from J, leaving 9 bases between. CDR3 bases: TGTGCCAGCAGTTTCTTCGACGGCTATGGCTACACCTTC. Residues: CASSFFDGYGYTF.

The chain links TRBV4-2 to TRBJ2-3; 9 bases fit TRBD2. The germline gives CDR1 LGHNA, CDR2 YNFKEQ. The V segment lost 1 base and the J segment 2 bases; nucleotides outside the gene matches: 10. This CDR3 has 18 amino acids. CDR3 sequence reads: CASSQVVASGTLTDTQYF. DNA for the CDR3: TGTGCCAGCAGCCAAGTCGTCGCTAGCGGGACTCTCACAGATACGCAGTATTTT.

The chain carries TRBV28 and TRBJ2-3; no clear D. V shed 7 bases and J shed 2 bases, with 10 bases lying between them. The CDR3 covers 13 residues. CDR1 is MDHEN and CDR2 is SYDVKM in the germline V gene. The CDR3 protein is CASKTQATDTQYF. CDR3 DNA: TGTGCCAGCAAGACTCAGGCCACAGATACGCAGTATTTT. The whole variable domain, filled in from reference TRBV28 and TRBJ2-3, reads DVKVTQSSRYLVKRTGEKVFLECVQDMDHENMFWYRQDPGLGLRLIYFSYDVKMKEKGDIPEGYSVSREKKERFSLILESASTNQTSMYLCASKTQATDTQYFGPGTRLTVL.

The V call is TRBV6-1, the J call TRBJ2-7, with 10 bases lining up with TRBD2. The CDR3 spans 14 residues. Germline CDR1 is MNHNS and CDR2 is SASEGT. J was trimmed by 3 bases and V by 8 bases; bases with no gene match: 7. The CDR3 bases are TGTGCCAGCTGCGAGCGGGAGGGACTCTACGAGCAGTACTTC. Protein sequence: CASCEREGLYEQYF.

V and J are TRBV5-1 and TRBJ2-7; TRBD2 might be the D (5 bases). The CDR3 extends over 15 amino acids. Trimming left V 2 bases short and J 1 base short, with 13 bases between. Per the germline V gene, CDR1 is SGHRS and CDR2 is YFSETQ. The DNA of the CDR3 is TGCGCCAGCAGCTTTAACCGCCGGAGGTCCTACGAGCAGTACTTC. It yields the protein CASSFNRRRSYEQYF.

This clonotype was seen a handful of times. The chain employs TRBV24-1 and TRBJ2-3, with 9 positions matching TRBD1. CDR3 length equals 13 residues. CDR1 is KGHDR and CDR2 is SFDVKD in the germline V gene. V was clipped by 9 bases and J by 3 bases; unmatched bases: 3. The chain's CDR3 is CATATGGTDTQYF. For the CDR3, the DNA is TGTGCCACCGCGACAGGGGGTACAGATACGCAGTATTTT.

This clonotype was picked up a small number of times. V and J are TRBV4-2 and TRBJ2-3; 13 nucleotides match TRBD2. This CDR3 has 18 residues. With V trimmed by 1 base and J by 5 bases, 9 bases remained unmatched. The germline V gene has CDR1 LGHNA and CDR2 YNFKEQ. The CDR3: CASSQGHGTSGIIDTQYF. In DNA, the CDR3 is TGTGCCAGCAGCCAAGGTCACGGGACTAGCGGGATTATAGATACGCAGTATTTT.

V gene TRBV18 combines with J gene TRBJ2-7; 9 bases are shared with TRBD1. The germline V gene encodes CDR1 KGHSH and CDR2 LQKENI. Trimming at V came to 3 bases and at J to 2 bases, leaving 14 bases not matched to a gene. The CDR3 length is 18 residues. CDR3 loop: CASSPGQGYSGPTYEQYF. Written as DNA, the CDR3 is TGTGCCAGCTCACCCGGACAGGGGTACAGCGGGCCAACCTACGAGCAGTACTTC.

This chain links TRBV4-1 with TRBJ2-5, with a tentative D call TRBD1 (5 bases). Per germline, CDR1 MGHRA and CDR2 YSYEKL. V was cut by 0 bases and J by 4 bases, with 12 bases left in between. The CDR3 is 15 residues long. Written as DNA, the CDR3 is TGCGCCAGCAGCCAAGAAGGGGCTGGCATAGAGACCCAGTACTTC. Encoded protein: CASSQEGAGIETQYF.

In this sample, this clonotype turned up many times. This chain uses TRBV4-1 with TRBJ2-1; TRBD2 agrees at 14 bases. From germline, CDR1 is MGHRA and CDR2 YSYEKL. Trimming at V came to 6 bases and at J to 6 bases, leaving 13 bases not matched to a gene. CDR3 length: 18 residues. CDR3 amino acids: CASSPGTSGRISPNEQFF. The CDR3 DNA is TGCGCCAGCAGTCCTGGGACTAGCGGGAGAATCAGCCCCAATGAGCAGTTCTTC.

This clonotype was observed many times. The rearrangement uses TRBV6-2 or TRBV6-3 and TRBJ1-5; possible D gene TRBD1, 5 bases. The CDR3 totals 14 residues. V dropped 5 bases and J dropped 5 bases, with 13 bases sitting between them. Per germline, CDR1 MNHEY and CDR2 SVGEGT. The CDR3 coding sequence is TGTGCCAGCAGTATACGGGGGTTTTATCAGCCCCAGCATTTT. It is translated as CASSIRGFYQPQHF.